This entry is about one T cell receptor beta chain. The antigen is not known. Using immunoSEQ multiplex PCR, the repertoire was profiled, and TCRdb retains in-frame clones only, with some absent. The data show about 1.1 million clones, about 80% seen once. This sample was taken from a study of shared clonotypes between healthy human individuals. General study findings and limits: The expectation was that sequencing depth would affect clonotype sharing among donors. Compared with memory subsets, naive subsets generally had larger estimated richness.

The clonotype was recovered from a man between 18 and 35 years old in good health. Some clones in this sample may be carry-over from other donors' samples. Sample: memory CD4+ T cells from PBMCs. The sample's subset: CD45RA-negative fraction.

The CDR3: CASSHSGPRAGELFF. The CDR3 DNA reads TGCGCCAGCAGCCACAGCGGGCCGAGGGCCGGGGAGCTGTTTTTT. The chain employs TRBV4-1 and TRBJ2-2; the D gene is possibly TRBD2 (6 bases). Germline-derived CDR1 and CDR2 are MGHRA and YSYEKL. CDR3 length: 15 amino acids. The V end lost 3 bases, the J end lost 6 bases, and 14 bases lay between the germline ends.